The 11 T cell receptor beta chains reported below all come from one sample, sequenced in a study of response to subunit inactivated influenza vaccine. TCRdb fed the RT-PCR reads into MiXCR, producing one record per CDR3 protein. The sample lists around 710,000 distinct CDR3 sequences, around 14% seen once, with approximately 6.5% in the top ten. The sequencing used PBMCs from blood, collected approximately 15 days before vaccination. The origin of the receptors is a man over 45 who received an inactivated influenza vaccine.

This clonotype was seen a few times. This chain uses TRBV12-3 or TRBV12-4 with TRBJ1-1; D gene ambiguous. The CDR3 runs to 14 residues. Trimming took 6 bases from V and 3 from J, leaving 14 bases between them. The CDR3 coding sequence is TGTGCCAGCAGCCTGGGAGATTACTACACTGAAGCTTTCTTT. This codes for CASSLGDYYTEAFF.

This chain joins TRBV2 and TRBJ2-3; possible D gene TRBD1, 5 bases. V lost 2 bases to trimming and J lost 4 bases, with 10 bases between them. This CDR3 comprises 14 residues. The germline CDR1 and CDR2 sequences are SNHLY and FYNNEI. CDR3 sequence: CASSEQTVADTQYF. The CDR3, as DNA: TGTGCCAGCAGTGAACAGACAGTTGCAGATACGCAGTATTTT.

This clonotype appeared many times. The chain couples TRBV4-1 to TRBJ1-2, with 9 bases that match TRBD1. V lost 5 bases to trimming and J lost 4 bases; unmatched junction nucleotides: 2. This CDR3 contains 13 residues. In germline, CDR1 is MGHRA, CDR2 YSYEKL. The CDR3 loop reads CASSEGQGYGYTF. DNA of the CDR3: TGCGCCAGCAGCGAGGGACAGGGCTATGGCTACACCTTC.

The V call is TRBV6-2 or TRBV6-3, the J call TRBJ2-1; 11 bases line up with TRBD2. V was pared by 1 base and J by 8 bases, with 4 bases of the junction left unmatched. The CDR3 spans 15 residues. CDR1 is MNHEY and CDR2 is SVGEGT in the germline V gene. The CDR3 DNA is TGTGCCAGCAGTTACTATACTAGCGGGAGTTATGAGCAGTTCTTC. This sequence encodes CASSYYTSGSYEQFF.

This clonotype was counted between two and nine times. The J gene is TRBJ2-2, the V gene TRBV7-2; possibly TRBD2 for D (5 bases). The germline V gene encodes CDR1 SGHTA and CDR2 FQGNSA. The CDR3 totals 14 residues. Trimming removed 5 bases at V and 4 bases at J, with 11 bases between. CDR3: CASSADGGTGELFF. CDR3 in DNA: TGTGCCAGCAGCGCGGACGGAGGCACCGGGGAGCTGTTTTTT.

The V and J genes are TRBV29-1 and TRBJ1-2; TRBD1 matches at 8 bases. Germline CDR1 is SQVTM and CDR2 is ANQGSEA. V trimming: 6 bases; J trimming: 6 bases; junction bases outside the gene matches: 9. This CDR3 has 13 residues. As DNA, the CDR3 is TGCAGCGTCAAGACAGGGGCCCTGGATGGCTACACCTTC. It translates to CSVKTGALDGYTF.

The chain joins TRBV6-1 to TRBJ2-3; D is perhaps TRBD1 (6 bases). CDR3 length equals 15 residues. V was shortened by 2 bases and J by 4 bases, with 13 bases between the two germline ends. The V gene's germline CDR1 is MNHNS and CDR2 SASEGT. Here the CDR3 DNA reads TGTGCCAGCAGTGAATTTAGTAGGGGGTCAGATACGCAGTATTTT. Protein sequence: CASSEFSRGSDTQYF.

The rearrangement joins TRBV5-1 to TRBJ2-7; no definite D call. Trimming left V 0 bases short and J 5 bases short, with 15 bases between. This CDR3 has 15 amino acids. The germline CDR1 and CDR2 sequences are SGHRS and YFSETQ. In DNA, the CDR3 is TGCGCCAGCAGCTTGGCCACGGTCTTCGGCGACGAGCAGTACTTC. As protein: CASSLATVFGDEQYF.

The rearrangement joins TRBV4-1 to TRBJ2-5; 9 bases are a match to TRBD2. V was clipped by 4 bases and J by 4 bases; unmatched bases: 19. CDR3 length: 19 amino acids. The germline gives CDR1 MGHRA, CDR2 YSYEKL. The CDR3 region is CASSPGELAGTHLPETQYF. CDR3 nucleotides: TGCGCCAGCAGCCCCGGAGAGCTAGCGGGGACTCACCTTCCAGAGACCCAGTACTTC.

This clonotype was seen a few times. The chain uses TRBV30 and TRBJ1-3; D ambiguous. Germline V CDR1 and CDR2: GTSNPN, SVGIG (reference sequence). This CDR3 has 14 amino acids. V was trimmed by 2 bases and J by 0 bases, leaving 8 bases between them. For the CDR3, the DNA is TGTGCCTGGAGTAACGGCAACTCTGGAAACACCATATATTTT. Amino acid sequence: CAWSNGNSGNTIYF.

CDR3 loop: CASFDVSGGNEQFF. CDR3 DNA: TGCGCCAGCTTTGACGTCTCAGGGGGCAATGAGCAGTTCTTC. The V gene is TRBV5-1, the J gene TRBJ2-1, with 7 bases identical to TRBD1. The V gene's germline CDR1 is SGHRS and CDR2 YFSETQ. The length of the CDR3 is 14 residues. V gave up 7 bases and J gave up 6 bases; unmatched junction bases: 10.